A selection of T cell receptor beta chains follows, all from one sample in a study of CD8 T cells in Susac syndrome. Using its own MiXCR run on the immunoSEQ multiplex PCR reads, TCRdb lists one record per CDR3 protein. Of about 160,000 distinct CDR3 sequences in the sample, around 94% are singletons; the top ten hold about 0.089%. The sequenced sample was CD4+ T cells from PBMCs. The receptors were sampled from a human donor with multiple sclerosis. CDR3s include the opening cysteine and the closing phenylalanine or tryptophan. The D gene is left open where the match is weak. The size field is filled for only some rows; it gives once, few, many or a size class.

clone_size d_call j_call v_call cdr3_aa cdr3_nt
. TRBD2 TRBJ2-2 TRBV5-1 CASSSGRGGSGELFF TGCGCCAGCAGCTCGGGACGCGGGGGATCCGGGGAGCTGTTTTTT
. . TRBJ2-3 TRBV11-2 CASSNQRMGVYTQYF TGTGCCAGCAGTAACCAAAGGATGGGGGTATATACGCAGTATTTT
. . TRBJ2-1 TRBV24-1 CATSPPGSDEQFF TGTGCCACCAGTCCCCCGGGGAGCGATGAGCAGTTCTTC
. . TRBJ2-5 TRBV10-3 CAISESNAGMPGGTQYF TGTGCCATCAGTGAGTCGAACGCGGGGATGCCAGGCGGGACCCAGTACTTC
once TRBD2 TRBJ2-1 TRBV29-1 CSVDLGLAGIYNEQFF TGCAGCGTTGATTTGGGACTAGCGGGGATCTACAATGAGCAGTTCTTC
. . TRBJ2-2 TRBV5-1 CASSLTRIGELFF TGCGCCAGCAGCTTGACAAGAATCGGGGAGCTGTTTTTT
. TRBD2 TRBJ2-7 TRBV7-9 CASSFFGRASYEQYF TGTGCCAGCAGCTTTTTCGGGAGGGCATCCTACGAGCAGTACTTC
. TRBD2 TRBJ2-7 TRBV24-1 CATSDPGGRTYEQYF TGTGCCACCAGTGATCCGGGCGGGAGAACCTACGAGCAGTACTTC
. . TRBJ1-1 TRBV24-1 CATSDRHTNTEAFF TGTGCCACCAGTGATAGGCACACGAACACTGAAGCTTTCTTT
. TRBD2 TRBJ2-5 TRBV7-2 CASSLVSGRFGETQYF TGTGCCAGCAGCTTAGTTAGCGGGAGGTTCGGAGAGACCCAGTACTTC
. . TRBJ2-3 TRBV20-1 CSARDGLEGTDTQYF TGCAGTGCTCGTGACGGGCTAGAGGGCACAGATACGCAGTATTTT
. . TRBJ2-1 TRBV19 CASSPTVKNEQFF TGTGCCAGTAGTCCGACCGTTAAGAATGAGCAGTTCTTC
. . TRBJ1-3 TRBV5-6 CASSFEVSRTIYF TGTGCCAGCAGCTTTGAAGTGTCTAGGACCATATATTTT
. TRBD2 TRBJ2-3 TRBV12-3/TRBV12-4 CASSPLGLAGITDTQYF TGTGCCAGCAGTCCATTAGGACTAGCGGGGATCACAGATACGCAGTATTTT
. TRBD1 TRBJ2-5 TRBV20-1 CSAFLPGQTIKETQYF TGCAGTGCGTTTTTGCCGGGACAGACAATCAAAGAGACCCAGTACTTC
. . TRBJ2-1 TRBV20-1 CSARSRGLDEQFF TGCAGTGCTAGAAGTAGGGGATTGGATGAGCAGTTCTTC
. TRBD2 TRBJ2-2 TRBV7-2 CASSFVAGGGTGELFF TGTGCCAGCAGCTTCGTAGCGGGAGGGGGCACCGGGGAGCTGTTTTTT
. TRBD2 TRBJ2-1 TRBV27 CASSLYGGTYNEQFF TGTGCCAGCAGTTTATACGGGGGGACCTACAATGAGCAGTTCTTC
. TRBD2 TRBJ2-1 TRBV12-3/TRBV12-4 CASRVWGAGESYEQFF TGTGCCAGCAGGGTCTGGGGTGCGGGAGAGTCCTATGAGCAGTTCTTC
. . TRBJ2-7 TRBV6-5 CASSSRRSVYEQYF TGTGCCAGCAGTTCGCGCCGATCGGTCTACGAGCAGTACTTC
once TRBD1 TRBJ1-2 TRBV24-1 CATSDRDRAYGYTF TGTGCCACCAGTGACCGGGACAGGGCGTATGGCTACACCTTC
few . TRBJ2-7 TRBV12-3/TRBV12-4 CASSSLNEQYF TGTGCCAGCAGCTCCCTCAACGAGCAGTACTTC
once . TRBJ1-2 TRBV29-1 CSVEDLEANYGYTF TGCAGCGTTGAAGATCTCGAGGCTAACTATGGCTACACCTTC
once . TRBJ2-6 TRBV6-5 CASSYAGSGANVLTF TGTGCCAGCAGTTACGCAGGGTCAGGGGCCAACGTCCTGACTTTC
. . TRBJ1-1 TRBV7-2 CASSLAGQNTEAFF TGTGCCAGCAGCTTAGCTGGTCAGAACACTGAAGCTTTCTTT
few . TRBJ2-7 TRBV19 CASSRFYEQYF TGTGCCAGTAGTCGATTCTACGAGCAGTACTTC
. . TRBJ1-4 TRBV29-1 CSVGSDRWEKLFF TGCAGCGTGGGGTCAGACAGATGGGAAAAACTGTTTTTT
. TRBD2 TRBJ2-5 TRBV5-4 CASKTSGFKETQYF TGTGCCAGCAAAACTAGCGGATTTAAAGAGACCCAGTACTTC
. . TRBJ1-5 TRBV6-5 CASSYTAGMQPQHF TGTGCCAGCAGTTACACAGCAGGGATGCAGCCCCAGCATTTT
. TRBD1 TRBJ2-5 TRBV6-6 CASSYSPTGEGTQYF TGTGCCAGCAGTTATTCCCCGACAGGGGAAGGGACCCAGTACTTC
. . TRBJ2-7 TRBV7-3 CASSSQSGSSYEQYF TGTGCCAGCAGCTCTCAATCTGGGAGCTCCTACGAGCAGTACTTC
. . TRBJ2-1 TRBV10-3 CAISESWERKDEQFF TGTGCCATCAGTGAGTCGTGGGAGCGGAAGGATGAGCAGTTCTTC
. . TRBJ2-7 TRBV6-5 CASSPTDPSSYEQYF TGTGCCAGCAGCCCTACTGATCCTTCCTCCTACGAGCAGTACTTC
. TRBD2 TRBJ2-3 TRBV4-1 CASSQGSGRMFGTQYF TGCGCCAGCAGCCAAGGAAGCGGGAGAATGTTCGGCACGCAGTATTTT
. . TRBJ2-1 TRBV27 CASSLSGKVQFF TGTGCCAGCAGTTTATCGGGGAAGGTGCAGTTCTTC
. TRBD2 TRBJ2-2 TRBV3-1 CASSSVAGARGELFF TGTGCCAGCAGCTCCGTAGCGGGCGCCCGCGGGGAGCTGTTTTTT
. . TRBJ1-1 TRBV20-1 CSAAQRASPTEAFF TGCAGTGCTGCCCAGAGAGCCTCCCCCACTGAAGCTTTCTTT
. . TRBJ2-5 TRBV6-2/TRBV6-3 CASTQYGETQYF TGTGCCAGCACCCAGTATGGGGAGACCCAGTACTTC
once . TRBJ2-1 TRBV12-3/TRBV12-4 CASSSAGVQNEQFF TGTGCCAGCAGTTCCGCAGGGGTTCAGAATGAGCAGTTCTTC
. TRBD1 TRBJ2-6 TRBV7-9 CASSLVRQGLGANVLTF TGTGCCAGCAGCTTAGTTCGACAGGGGCTTGGGGCCAACGTCCTGACTTTC
. . TRBJ2-6 TRBV6-5 CASSYGRANVLTF TGTGCCAGCAGTTACGGCCGGGCCAACGTCCTGACTTTC
. . TRBJ1-1 TRBV18 CASSPGGAPTEAFF TGTGCCAGCTCACCAGGAGGGGCGCCCACTGAAGCTTTCTTT
once . TRBJ2-7 TRBV5-1 CASQGGRYYEQYF TGCGCCAGCCAGGGGGGACGGTACTACGAGCAGTACTTC
. . TRBJ1-3 TRBV29-1 CSVVDTAGNTIYF TGCAGCGTGGTGGACACGGCTGGAAACACCATATATTTT
. . TRBJ2-3 TRBV18 CASSTGPDTQYF TGTGCCAGCTCCACAGGCCCGGATACGCAGTATTTT
. TRBD2 TRBJ2-1 TRBV5-6 CASSPGLANYNEQFF TGTGCCAGCAGCCCGGGACTAGCTAACTACAATGAGCAGTTCTTC
. . TRBJ1-2 TRBV4-1 CASSQSAGDYYGYTF TGCGCCAGCAGCCAATCGGCAGGAGACTATTATGGCTACACCTTC
. TRBD1 TRBJ2-1 TRBV5-1 CATVTDRDEQFF TGCGCCACCGTGACGGACAGGGATGAGCAGTTCTTC
. . TRBJ2-3 TRBV6-5 CASSSWVGTQYF TGTGCCAGCAGTTCCTGGGTGGGTACGCAGTATTTT
. TRBD1 TRBJ1-1 TRBV7-9 CASSLEERTGGTEAFF TGTGCCAGCAGCTTAGAAGAACGGACAGGGGGCACTGAAGCTTTCTTT
. . TRBJ2-1 TRBV29-1 CSAALDEQFF TGCAGCGCAGCGCTGGATGAGCAGTTCTTC
. TRBD2 TRBJ2-1 TRBV19 CASTPSSGPYNEQFF TGTGCCAGTACCCCCTCTAGCGGCCCATACAATGAGCAGTTCTTC
. . TRBJ1-1 TRBV20-1 CSANRQTNTEAFF TGCAGTGCTAACCGACAGACGAACACTGAAGCTTTCTTT
. . TRBJ2-3 TRBV20-1 CSARGSGPTDTQYF TGCAGTGCTAGAGGTAGCGGCCCCACAGATACGCAGTATTTT
. . TRBJ2-3 TRBV7-2 CASSLFGPTDTQYF TGTGCCAGCAGCTTGTTCGGTCCCACAGATACGCAGTATTTT